A single TCR beta chain is shown here with its context. Its antigen is not known. Germline CDR1 is WSHSY and CDR2 is SAAADI. V gave up 4 bases and J gave up 4 bases; unmatched junction bases: 6. The CDR3 consists of 14 residues. Only in-frame clones appear in the TCRdb table, and some are missing; sequencing was by immunoSEQ multiplex PCR. The repertoire has 180,000 or so clones, about 91% of them found once; the top ten carry 1% to 1.5%. This specimen belongs to a study of T cell responses to AZD1222 COVID-19 vaccine. Study results and caveats: Reportedly, close to half of spike-specific TCRs are directed against unmutated variant regions.

The source of this sequence is an adult who received the AZD1222 COVID-19 vaccine. The V call is TRBV10-2, the J call TRBJ1-2; TRBD1 agrees at 7 bases. The sequences come from peripheral blood, collected 28 days after the second AZD1222 dose. CDR3 nucleotides: TGCGCCAGCAGTGGGCGAGGGGGCAGCTATGGCTACACCTTC. Translated: CASSGRGGSYGYTF.